Sequencing of this T cell receptor beta chain was carried out in a study of shared clonotypes between healthy human individuals. Selected positively for CCR7 and CD45RO-negative, naive CD8 cells excluded terminally differentiated effector memory CD45RA+ cells. Profiled with immunoSEQ multiplex PCR; TCRdb holds only in-frame clones, not every one. The table lists around 650,000 clones, 95% to 96% of them singletons. Germline V gives CDR1 MNHEY, CDR2 SVGAGI. With 8 bases removed from V and 6 bases from J, the gap between germline ends came to 16 bases. CDR3 size: 13 residues. The clonotype comes from a woman aged 25 to 39 in good health. The sequenced sample consisted of naive CD8+ T cells sorted from blood. V gene TRBV6-5 combines with J gene TRBJ1-2; D gene unclear. The CDR3 DNA is TGTGCCAGCCGTCCGAGGACGGAGAATGGCTACACCTTC. Its translation is CASRPRTENGYTF.